The next 23 T cell receptor beta chains were all read from a single sample in a study of regulatory T cells in long-lasting Graves disease. Libraries of TCR beta came from iRepertoire HTBI primers plus Arm-PCR of CDR3 regions. TCRdb recomputed calls from the multiplex PCR reads with MiXCR, one row per CDR3 protein. Among more than 650,000 distinct CDR3 sequences, around 30% were seen once, and the ten largest hold about 40%. Time point specified: persistent/refractory GD, antithyroid drugs over 5 years with positive TRAb. RNA isolated from PBMCs was used to make the TCR library. The sample consisted of peripheral blood mononuclear cells (PBMCs), taken when the disease was refractory, from a patient treated with antithyroid drugs. These receptors were obtained from a female donor with Graves disease.

The chain has TRBV5-1 and TRBJ2-7; D is tentatively TRBD1 or TRBD2 (5 bases each). V was pared by 5 bases and J by 5 bases, with 14 bases between. In germline, CDR1 is SGHRS, CDR2 YFSETQ. The CDR3 runs 13 residues. CDR3 amino acids: CASSRDGLDEQYF. CDR3 DNA: TGCGCCAGCAGTCGGGACGGCCTGGACGAGCAGTACTTC.

Details on this clonotype: The junction differs from germline at one of its ends, possibly a read error. The chain joins TRBV18 to TRBJ2-7; 8 bases match TRBD1. CDR3 length: 16 amino acids. Germline V lookup: CDR1 KGHSH, CDR2 LQKENI. CDR3 in amino acids: CASSEEQGELFYEQCF. The CDR3 bases are TGTGCCAGCTCAGAAGAACAGGGGGAACTTTTCTACGAGCAGTGCTTC.

The V and J genes are TRBV10-3 and TRBJ2-7; a weak D match, TRBD1 (6 bases). This CDR3 has 14 residues. CDR1 ENHRY and CDR2 SYGVKD come from the germline V gene. The V and J ends lost 7 bases and 0 bases respectively, with 13 bases between them. The CDR3 spells CAITDRQDSYEQYF. The CDR3 region has the DNA TGTGCCATCACCGACAGGCAGGACTCCTACGAGCAGTACTTC.

The rearrangement joins TRBV19 to TRBJ1-6; tentative D call: TRBD1 (5 bases). Trimming pared 6 bases from V and 9 bases from J, leaving 15 bases between. CDR1 LNHDA and CDR2 SQIVND come from the germline V gene (reference sequence). This CDR3 is built from 14 residues. The CDR3 DNA reads TGTGCCAGTAGGGAAATGATGACAGCTTCACCCCTCCACTTT. Its protein product is CASREMMTASPLHF.

The chain has TRBV25-1 and TRBJ1-3; no firm D call. Germline V gene sequence: CDR1 MGHDK, CDR2 SYGVNS. CDR3 size: 18 residues. Trimming took off 5 bases at V and 1 base at J, with 21 bases between the two ends. CDR3 bases: TGTGCCAGCAGTCCACAGCCCCGGTTCAGTCATTCTGGAAACACCATATATTTT. Protein: CASSPQPRFSHSGNTIYF.

This clonotype came up many times. The rearrangement uses TRBV2 and TRBJ1-2; D not certain. Germline assignment: CDR1 SNHLY and CDR2 FYNNEI. Trimming shortened V by 4 bases and J by 2 bases, and 5 bases separated the two germline ends. The CDR3 is made up of 12 amino acids. In DNA, the CDR3 is TGTGCCAGCAGTGGGGGAAACTATGGCTACACCTTC. Translated: CASSGGNYGYTF. Full variable domain (outside the CDR3, taken from reference TRBV2 and TRBJ1-2): EPEVTQTPSHQVTQMGQEVILRCVPISNHLYFYWYRQILGQKVEFLVSFYNNEISEKSEIFDDQFSVERPDGSNFTLKIRSTKLEDSAMYFCASSGGNYGYTFGSGTRLTVV.

The sample holds a few counts of this clonotype. The V call is TRBV11-1, the J call TRBJ1-1; TRBD1 might be the D (6 bases). The CDR3 spans 15 residues. Germline CDR1 reads SGHAT; CDR2 reads FQDESV (reference sequence). Trimming left V 7 bases short and J 2 bases short, with 17 bases between. The CDR3 nucleotides read TGTGCCAGCACCACAACGAGGGGGGGCAACACTGAAGCTTTCTTT. This gives the protein CASTTTRGGNTEAFF.

Worth noting for this clonotype: A much larger clonotype is one base distant, so this may be a read error. This chain uses TRBV10-3 with TRBJ2-5; no clear D. Germline V gene sequence: CDR1 ENHRY, CDR2 SYGVKD. This CDR3 contains 13 residues. CDR3 protein: CAISGADQGTQYF. In nucleotides, the CDR3 is TGTGCCATCAGTGGGGCGGACCAAGGGACCCAGTACTTC.

The V and J genes are TRBV3-1 and TRBJ2-7; TRBD1 aligns across 10 bases. CDR1 and CDR2 from the germline V gene are LGHDT and YNNKEL (reference sequence). Trimming removed 0 bases from V and 2 bases from J; junction bases left unmatched: 4. The CDR3 is 16 residues long. The chain's CDR3 is CASSQDLGTGAYEQYF. DNA of the CDR3: TGTGCCAGCAGCCAAGATCTAGGGACAGGGGCCTACGAGCAGTACTTC.

The chain recombines TRBV12-3 or TRBV12-4 with TRBJ1-1; 8 bases fit TRBD1. The CDR3 length is 17 residues. With V trimmed by 6 bases and J by 5 bases, 17 bases remained unmatched. The CDR3 coding sequence is TGTGCCAGCAGCCACAGCCTCCGAGGCAGGGGGCGAACTGAAGCTTTCTTT. It encodes CASSHSLRGRGRTEAFF.

The chain uses TRBV4-1 and TRBJ1-2; D is unresolved. The CDR3 is 15 residues long. Trimming removed 2 bases from V and 4 bases from J, with 14 bases in between. Germline values: CDR1 MGHRA, CDR2 YSYEKL. CDR3 loop: CASSQNQGSPYGYTF. The CDR3 DNA sequence: TGCGCCAGCAGCCAAAATCAAGGCAGTCCCTATGGCTACACCTTC.

This rearrangement joins TRBV6-1 to TRBJ1-5; D remains ambiguous. This CDR3 has 15 residues. Germline V lookup: CDR1 MNHNS, CDR2 SASEGT. V was cut by 6 bases and J by 5 bases, with 17 bases left in between. The CDR3: CASRSIGRKHQPQHF. The CDR3 coding sequence is TGTGCCAGCAGATCAATAGGGAGGAAGCATCAGCCCCAGCATTTT.

In its sample, this clonotype was seen a few times. The rearrangement links TRBV6-5 to TRBJ1-1; no definite D call. The length of the CDR3 is 14 residues. V lost 4 bases to trimming and J lost 1 base, with 10 bases between them. Germline CDR1 is MNHEY and CDR2 is SVGAGI. CDR3 bases: TGTGCCAGCAGTTTTTATGCCGGGAACACTGAAGCTTTCTTT. It yields the protein CASSFYAGNTEAFF.

This clonotype appeared a few times. This chain uses TRBV20-1 with TRBJ1-2; D remains unclear. The ends were cut back, 0 bases at V and 7 bases at J, with 15 bases in the middle. The CDR3 runs 14 residues. Germline V CDR1 and CDR2: DFQATT, SNEGSKA (reference sequence). DNA for the CDR3: TGCAGTGCTAGAGATCTGAGGTTACGGGGTGGCTACACCTTC. Its protein product is CSARDLRLRGGYTF.

This clonotype turned up a few times. The rearrangement uses TRBV6-1 and TRBJ1-1, with D perhaps matching TRBD1 (5 bases). From germline, CDR1 is MNHNS and CDR2 SASEGT. The CDR3 totals 14 residues. V shed 7 bases and J shed 1 base, with 13 bases lying between them. Here the CDR3 DNA reads TGTGCCAGCATCGATATGGGGGGGAACACTGAAGCTTTCTTT. Protein sequence: CASIDMGGNTEAFF.

The rearrangement uses TRBV2 and TRBJ1-2; 8 bases map to TRBD1. The V gene's germline CDR1 is SNHLY and CDR2 FYNNEI. CDR3 length equals 13 residues. After removal of 4 bases from V and 6 bases from J, the junction contained 4 bases not matched to a gene. The CDR3: CASSGTGTHGYTF. As DNA, the CDR3 is TGTGCCAGCAGTGGGACAGGGACCCATGGCTACACCTTC.

This clonotype was counted only a few times. This chain joins TRBV20-1 and TRBJ1-1; the match to TRBD1 covers 7 bases. The CDR3 spans 13 residues. Germline loops: CDR1 DFQATT, CDR2 SNEGSKA (reference sequence). V was clipped by 5 bases and J by 0 bases; unmatched bases: 3. Here the CDR3 reads CSAETGLNTEAFF. The CDR3 bases are TGCAGTGCTGAGACAGGGTTGAACACTGAAGCTTTCTTT.

This clonotype was seen a handful of times. V usage is TRBV6-1 and J usage is TRBJ1-2, with TRBD1 identical over 7 bases. The CDR3 is 14 amino acids. The junction had 11 bases not matched to a gene; V was cut back by 8 bases and J by 5 bases. Germline values: CDR1 MNHNS, CDR2 SASEGT. The chain's CDR3 is CASAPRGQSYGYTF. CDR3 in DNA: TGTGCCAGCGCTCCAAGGGGACAGTCATATGGCTACACCTTC.

This chain joins TRBV5-1 and TRBJ2-7; 9 bases are a match to TRBD1. Germline V CDR1 and CDR2: SGHRS, YFSETQ. CDR3 length equals 15 residues. With 4 bases clipped from V and 3 bases from J, the junction kept 8 bases outside the gene matches. In DNA, the CDR3 is TGCGCCAGCAGCATAGGGACAGGGAGGCGCTACGAGCAGTACTTC. It yields the protein CASSIGTGRRYEQYF.

This rearrangement joins TRBV29-1 to TRBJ2-5, with D possibly matching TRBD1 (5 bases). V was pared by 3 bases and J by 4 bases, with 9 bases between. The CDR3 has 12 amino acids. Germline V CDR1 and CDR2: SQVTM, ANQGSEA. Here the CDR3 DNA reads TGCAGCGTTGATTCCAGGGCAGAGACCCAGTACTTC. Encoded protein: CSVDSRAETQYF. Full variable domain (outside the CDR3, taken from reference TRBV29-1 and TRBJ2-5): SAVISQKPSRDICQRGTSLTIQCQVDSQVTMMFWYRQQPGQSLTLIATANQGSEATYESGFVIDKFPISRPNLTFSTLTVSNMSPEDSSIYLCSVDSRAETQYFGPGTRLLVL.

On this clonotype: A much larger clone sits a single nucleotide away, making a read error possible. The chain is built from TRBV27 and TRBJ1-1; D unclear. From germline, CDR1 is MNHEY and CDR2 SMNVEV (reference sequence). The CDR3 is 14 amino acids. V lost 1 base, J lost 1 base, and 7 bases lay in between. The CDR3 sequence: CASSLLGENTEAFF. In nucleotides, the CDR3 is TGTGCCAGCAGTTTATTGGGAGAGAACACTGAAGCTTTCTTT.

The chain joins TRBV6-5 to TRBJ1-2; tentatively, D is TRBD1 (5 bases). Germline CDR1 and CDR2: MNHEY and SVGAGI. V was trimmed by 0 bases and J by 2 bases, leaving 13 bases between them. The length of the CDR3 is 16 residues. The CDR3 nucleotides read TGTGCCAGCAGTTACTCCTCGGGGACTGACAACTATGGCTACACCTTC. This gives the protein CASSYSSGTDNYGYTF.

This clonotype was seen a few times. The rearrangement uses TRBV6-1 and TRBJ2-7; 7 nucleotides match TRBD1. The CDR3 has 17 residues. Germline lookup yields CDR1 MNHNS and CDR2 SASEGT. Trimming cost V 6 bases and J 5 bases; bases outside gene matches: 19. The CDR3 spells CASRSVRGKTGSDEQYF. CDR3 sequence (DNA): TGTGCCAGCAGATCTGTTCGAGGAAAGACAGGGAGCGACGAGCAGTACTTC.